This T cell receptor (beta chain) was recorded in a study of memory CD4+ T cells and cytomegalovirus serostatus. Study in general: Healthy Belgian adult donors included about nine CMV-positive and about two dozen CMV-negative people. Study outcomes and limitations: Repertoires predicted CMV serostatus with median bootstrapped AUC of 0.95.

Trimming at V came to 6 bases and at J to 4 bases, leaving 5 bases not matched to a gene. Germline-derived CDR1 and CDR2 are SNHLY and FYNNEI. The CDR3 spans 14 residues. Sequencing used immunoSEQ multiplex PCR; TCRdb keeps in-frame clones, though not all of them. The sample includes tens of thousands of clones, about four fifths of them seen just once. The sort gate was single viable CD3+CD4+CD8-CD45RO+ cells for memory CD4+ T cells. Notes on this clone: The antigen remains unidentified.

The V call is TRBV2, the J call TRBJ1-2; 10 bases are a match to TRBD1. Source material: memory CD4+ T cells from blood. The receptor was isolated from an adult in good health and CMV-seronegative. CDR3 nucleotide sequence: TGTGCCAGCAGGGGAGGGGACAGGGGCTATGGCTACACCTTC. As protein: CASRGGDRGYGYTF.